One and the same sample provided the 5 T cell receptor beta chains below, sequenced in a study of healthy donors' naive CD4 and CD8 T cells. Starting from approximately 500 ng of total RNA, TCR libraries were made with linear amplification. TCRdb reprocessed the reads via MiXCR and lists one record per CDR3 protein. The sample includes approximately 200,000 distinct CDR3 sequences, about 76% of them seen just once. The sample comprised naive CD4+ and CD8+ T cells sorted from blood, pooled from several donors. The receptor set was obtained from a pool of human donors in good health; the sample pools cells from several healthy donors.

This chain uses TRBV6-5 with TRBJ1-1; D is uncertain. V lost 0 bases and J 4 bases, leaving 12 bases between the germline ends. The CDR3 has 15 amino acids. Germline CDR1 and CDR2: MNHEY and SVGAGI. CDR3 loop: CASSYSLQIGTEAFF. Written as DNA, the CDR3 is TGTGCCAGCAGTTACTCCCTGCAAATAGGCACTGAAGCTTTCTTT.

CDR3 sequence: CAGPGEAAGNTIYF. The CDR3 nucleotides read TGTGCCGGCCCCGGGGAGGCAGCTGGAAACACCATATATTTT. The chain carries TRBV12-3 or TRBV12-4 and TRBJ1-3; no reliable D call. The CDR3 has 14 amino acids. The germline V and J ends were trimmed by 11 bases and 2 bases, with 16 bases remaining between them.

This chain links TRBV2 with TRBJ1-6; D ambiguous. Looked up from germline, CDR1 is SNHLY and CDR2 is FYNNEI. V was shortened by 9 bases and J by 6 bases, with 15 bases between the two germline ends. The CDR3 runs to 14 residues. The CDR3 is CARDWALGNSPLHF. In DNA, the CDR3 is TGTGCCAGAGACTGGGCGCTGGGTAATTCACCCCTCCACTTT.

Only a few counts were recorded for this clonotype. J is TRBJ1-5 and V is TRBV19; the match to TRBD1 covers 7 bases. This CDR3 contains 15 residues. Germline trimming cut 9 bases from V and 5 bases from J; bases unmatched to any gene: 13. Looked up from germline, CDR1 is LNHDA and CDR2 is SQIVND (reference sequence). CDR3 sequence reads: CASRTAGTVDQPQHF. The CDR3 region has the DNA TGTGCCAGCAGAACCGCCGGGACAGTGGATCAGCCCCAGCATTTT.

V and J are TRBV29-1 and TRBJ1-1, with a weak D call TRBD1 (5 bases). This CDR3 is 15 amino acids long. Germline-derived CDR1 and CDR2 are SQVTM and ANQGSEA. Trimming removed 4 bases at V and 2 bases at J, with 17 bases between. CDR3 coding DNA: TGCAGCGTTGGCCTCCTGGGGGGAGCAAACACTGAAGCTTTCTTT. Translated: CSVGLLGGANTEAFF.